This T cell receptor (beta chain) was sequenced during a study of T-cell memory formation after mild COVID-19. Across the study: TCR clusters were largely donor specific.

The CDR3 length is 14 residues. The V and J ends lost 2 bases and 7 bases respectively, with 10 bases between them. Germline-derived CDR1 and CDR2 are SGHRS and YFSETQ. As regards this clonotype: Its antigen remains unidentified.

TCRdb analysed the 5' RACE reads with MiXCR anew, one entry per CDR3 protein. There are around 400,000 distinct CDR3 sequences in the sample; more than 20% occur only once, and 8.5% to 9% lies in the top ten. Overall study findings and caveats: CD4+ contracting clones were found mainly in CM and EM, and CD8+ ones in EMRA.

Sequencing was carried out using PBMCs or a T cell subset sorted from them (not recorded which). This receptor was identified in an adult woman who had mild COVID-19 (a few samples of this study predate the infection). Cell type and time point are not known. This chain links TRBV5-1 with TRBJ1-6, with D uncertain. Written as DNA, the CDR3 is TGCGCCAGCAGCTTACCCGACGGGAATTCACCCCTCCACTTT. Protein sequence: CASSLPDGNSPLHF.